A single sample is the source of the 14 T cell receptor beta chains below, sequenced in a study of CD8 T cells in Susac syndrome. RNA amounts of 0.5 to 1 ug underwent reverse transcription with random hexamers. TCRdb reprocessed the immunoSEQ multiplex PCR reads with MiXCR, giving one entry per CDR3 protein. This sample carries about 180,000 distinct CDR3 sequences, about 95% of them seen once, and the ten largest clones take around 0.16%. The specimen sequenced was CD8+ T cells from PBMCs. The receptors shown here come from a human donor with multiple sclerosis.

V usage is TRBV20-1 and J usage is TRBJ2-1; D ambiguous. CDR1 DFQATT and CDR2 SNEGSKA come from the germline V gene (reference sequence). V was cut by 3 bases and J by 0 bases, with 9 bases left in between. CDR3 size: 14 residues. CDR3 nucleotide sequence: TGCAGTGCTAGTTTCGGCGGCTCCTACAATGAGCAGTTCTTC. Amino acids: CSASFGGSYNEQFF.

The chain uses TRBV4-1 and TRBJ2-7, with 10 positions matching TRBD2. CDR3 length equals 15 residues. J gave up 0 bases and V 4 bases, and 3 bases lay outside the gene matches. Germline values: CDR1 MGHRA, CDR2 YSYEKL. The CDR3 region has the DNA TGCGCCAGCAGCCCGGGGACTAGCGCCTCCTACGAGCAGTACTTC. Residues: CASSPGTSASYEQYF.

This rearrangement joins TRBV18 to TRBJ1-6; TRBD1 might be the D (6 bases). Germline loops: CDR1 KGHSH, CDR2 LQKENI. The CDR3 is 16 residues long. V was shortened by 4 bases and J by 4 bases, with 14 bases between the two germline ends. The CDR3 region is CASSLDRLGYNSPLHF. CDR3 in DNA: TGTGCCAGCTCACTGGACAGACTCGGGTATAATTCACCCCTCCACTTT.

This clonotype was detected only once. DNA of the CDR3: TGTGCCACTTCTAGCGGGGGCACAGATACGCAGTATTTT. Protein: CATSSGGTDTQYF. The gene calls are TRBV15 and TRBJ2-3; 9 bases align to TRBD2. Unmatched junction bases numbered 2, after V lost 9 bases and J lost 1 base. The CDR3 has 13 amino acids. From germline, CDR1 is LNHNV and CDR2 YYDKDF (reference sequence).

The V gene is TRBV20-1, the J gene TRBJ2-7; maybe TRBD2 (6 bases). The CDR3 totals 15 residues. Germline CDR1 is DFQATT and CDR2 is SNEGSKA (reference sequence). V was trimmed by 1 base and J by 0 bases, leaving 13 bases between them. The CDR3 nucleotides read TGCAGTGCTAGAGTGGCCAGCGGGTACTCCTACGAGCAGTACTTC. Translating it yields CSARVASGYSYEQYF.

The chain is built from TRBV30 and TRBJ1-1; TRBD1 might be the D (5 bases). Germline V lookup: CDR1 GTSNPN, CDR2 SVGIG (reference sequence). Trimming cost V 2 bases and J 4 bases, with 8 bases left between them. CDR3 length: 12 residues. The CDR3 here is CAWSWGGTEAFF. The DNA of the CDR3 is TGTGCCTGGAGTTGGGGGGGCACTGAAGCTTTCTTT.

CDR3 amino acids: CSAIDSGVNTGELFF. The CDR3 DNA sequence: TGCAGCGCGATTGATAGCGGGGTGAACACCGGGGAGCTGTTTTTT. V gene TRBV29-1 combines with J gene TRBJ2-2; 8 bases align to TRBD2. V was pared by 7 bases and J by 1 base, with 8 bases of the junction left unmatched. Germline lookup yields CDR1 SQVTM and CDR2 ANQGSEA. The CDR3 runs 15 residues.

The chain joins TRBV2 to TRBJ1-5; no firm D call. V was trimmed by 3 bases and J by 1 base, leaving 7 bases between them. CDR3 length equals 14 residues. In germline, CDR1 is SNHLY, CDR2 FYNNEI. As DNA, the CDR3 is TGTGCCAGCAGTGATCTGGGGAGCAATCAGCCCCAGCATTTT. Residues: CASSDLGSNQPQHF.

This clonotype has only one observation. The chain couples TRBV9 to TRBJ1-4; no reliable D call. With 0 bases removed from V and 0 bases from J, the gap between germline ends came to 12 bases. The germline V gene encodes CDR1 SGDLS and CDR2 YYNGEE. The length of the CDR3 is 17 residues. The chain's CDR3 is CASSVGGFQTTNEKLFF. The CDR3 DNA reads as TGTGCCAGCAGCGTAGGAGGATTCCAAACAACTAATGAAAAACTGTTTTTT. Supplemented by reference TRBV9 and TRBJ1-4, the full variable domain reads DSGVTQTPKHLITATGQRVTLRCSPRSGDLSVYWYQQSLDQGLQFLIQYYNGEERAKGNILERFSAQQFPDLHSELNLSSLELGDSALYFCASSVGGFQTTNEKLFFGSGTQLSVL.

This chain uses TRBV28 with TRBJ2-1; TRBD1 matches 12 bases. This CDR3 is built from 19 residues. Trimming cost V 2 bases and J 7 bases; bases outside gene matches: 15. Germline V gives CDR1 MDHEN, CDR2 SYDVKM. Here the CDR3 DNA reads TGTGCCAGCAGTTTAAGTAGCGGGCGGGGGACAGGGGGCAGGAATGAGCAGTTCTTC. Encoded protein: CASSLSSGRGTGGRNEQFF.

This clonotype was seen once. The CDR3 protein is CASSERGNTQYF. The DNA of the CDR3 is TGTGCCAGCAGCGAGAGGGGAAATACGCAGTATTTT. V and J are TRBV13 and TRBJ2-3; D is perhaps TRBD1 or TRBD2 (5 bases each). V was cut by 5 bases and J by 7 bases, with 10 bases left in between. CDR3 length: 12 amino acids. Germline V CDR1 and CDR2: PRHDT, FYEKMQ (reference sequence).

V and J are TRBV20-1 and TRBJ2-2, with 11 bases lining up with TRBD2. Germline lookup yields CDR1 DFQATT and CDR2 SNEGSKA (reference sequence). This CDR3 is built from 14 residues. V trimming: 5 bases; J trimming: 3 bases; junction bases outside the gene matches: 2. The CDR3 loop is CSAVSGGDTGELFF. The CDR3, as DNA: TGCAGTGCTGTTAGCGGGGGGGACACCGGGGAGCTGTTTTTT.

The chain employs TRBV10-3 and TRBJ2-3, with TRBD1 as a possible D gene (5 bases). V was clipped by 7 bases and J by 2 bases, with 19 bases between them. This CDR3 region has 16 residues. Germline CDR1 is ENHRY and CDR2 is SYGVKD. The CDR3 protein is CAINSKTRDYTDTQYF. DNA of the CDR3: TGTGCCATCAACTCGAAGACCAGGGATTACACAGATACGCAGTATTTT.

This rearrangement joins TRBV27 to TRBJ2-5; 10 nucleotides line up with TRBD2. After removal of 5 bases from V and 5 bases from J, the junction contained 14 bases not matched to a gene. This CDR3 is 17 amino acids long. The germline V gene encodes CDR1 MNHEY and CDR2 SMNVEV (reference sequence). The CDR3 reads CASSPLGSGRAMETQYF. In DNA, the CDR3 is TGTGCCAGCAGTCCTCTCGGGAGCGGGAGGGCCATGGAGACCCAGTACTTC.